Shown below are 11 T cell receptor beta chains from a single sample sequenced in a study of T cell changes during pregnancy in multiple sclerosis. Some clones are missing from TCRdb's copy, which holds only in-frame ones; the method was immunoSEQ multiplex PCR. The sample shows under 55,000 clones, around 90% of them seen only once. Sequenced material: CD4+ T cells from peripheral blood mononuclear cells, taken after pregnancy. These receptors originate from a female donor in good health, enrolled as a control in a pregnancy study.

V gene TRBV18 combines with J gene TRBJ1-1; 9 positions agree with TRBD1. Per germline, CDR1 KGHSH and CDR2 LQKENI. The CDR3 runs 20 residues. After removal of 6 bases from V and 4 bases from J, the junction contained 24 bases not matched to a gene. CDR3 nucleotide sequence: TGTGCCAGCTCCCGACCGGGACAGGGTTCACAAGGGAGGTTTGGCACTGAAGCTTTCTTT. It encodes CASSRPGQGSQGRFGTEAFF.

The chain uses TRBV10-3 and TRBJ1-1; 8 positions agree with TRBD1. The V segment lost 4 bases and the J segment 11 bases; nucleotides outside the gene matches: 3. CDR1 is ENHRY, CDR2 SYGVKD, per germline. The CDR3 runs 11 residues. CDR3 amino acids: CAISAGQEAFF. Written as DNA, the CDR3 is TGTGCCATCAGTGCGGGACAGGAGGCTTTCTTT.

V is TRBV15 and J is TRBJ2-7, with 8 bases lining up with TRBD1. The CDR3 is 13 amino acids. The germline CDR1 and CDR2 sequences are LNHNV and YYDKDF (reference sequence). Trimming at V came to 1 base and at J to 5 bases, leaving 1 base not matched to a gene. The CDR3 region is CATSRGTGNEQYF. CDR3 DNA: TGTGCCACCAGCAGAGGGACAGGGAACGAGCAGTACTTC.

V usage is TRBV30 and J usage is TRBJ2-6, with D unclear. The V gene's germline CDR1 is GTSNPN and CDR2 SVGIG (reference sequence). V lost 0 bases and J lost 0, with 15 bases in between. The CDR3 consists of 18 residues. CDR3 residues: CAWSVFRHSFSGANVLTF. The CDR3 DNA sequence: TGTGCCTGGAGTGTATTCCGGCACAGTTTCTCTGGGGCCAACGTCCTGACTTTC. Combining the CDR3 with reference TRBV30 and TRBJ2-6 gives the whole variable domain SQTIHQWPATLVQPVGSPLSLECTVEGTSNPNLYWYRQAAGRGLQLLFYSVGIGQISSEVPQNLSASRPQDRQFILSSKKLLLSDSGFYLCAWSVFRHSFSGANVLTFGAGSRLTVL.

V and J are TRBV6-6 and TRBJ1-5; D is unclear. The ends were cut back, 1 base at V and 5 bases at J, with 3 bases in the middle. Looked up from germline, CDR1 is MNHNY and CDR2 is SVGAGI (reference sequence). This CDR3 is built from 12 residues. This chain's CDR3 is CASSYLDQPQHF. In nucleotides, the CDR3 is TGTGCCAGCAGTTACTTAGATCAGCCCCAGCATTTT.

A remark on this clone: Other nucleotide sequences from this sample produce the same CDR3. The chain recombines TRBV5-5 with TRBJ1-5; 9 positions match TRBD1. Germline V lookup: CDR1 SGHKS, CDR2 YYEKEE (reference sequence). The length of the CDR3 is 16 residues. The trim removed 1 base at V and 3 bases at J, leaving 5 bases unmatched. This CDR3 reads CASSLTGGDSNQPQHF. In nucleotides, the CDR3 is TGTGCCAGCAGCTTGACAGGGGGCGACTCCAATCAGCCCCAGCATTTT.

This chain links TRBV27 with TRBJ2-3; 11 bases match TRBD2. V lost 7 bases and J lost 3; bases outside the gene matches: 6. This CDR3 region has 15 residues. In germline, CDR1 is MNHEY, CDR2 SMNVEV (reference sequence). DNA of the CDR3: TGTGCCAGCACCCGACTAGCGGGGTTAACAGATACGCAGTATTTT. Its translation is CASTRLAGLTDTQYF.

The CDR3 sequence is CASSTQGPDIGGQYF. CDR3 bases: TGTGCCAGCAGTACACAGGGGCCCGACATAGGCGGCCAGTACTTC. The rearrangement links TRBV27 to TRBJ2-5, with 7 bases fitting TRBD1. Looked up from germline, CDR1 is MNHEY and CDR2 is SMNVEV (reference sequence). With 5 bases clipped from V and 10 bases from J, the junction kept 16 bases outside the gene matches. The CDR3 is made up of 15 amino acids.

This clone was observed a few times. The V gene is TRBV6-5, the J gene TRBJ1-1; no definite D call. The CDR3 is 13 residues long. Germline-derived CDR1 and CDR2 are MNHEY and SVGAGI. The V gene lost 0 bases and the J gene lost 7 bases, with 9 bases spanning the gap. The CDR3 sequence is CASSYSLGNEAFF. In nucleotides, the CDR3 is TGTGCCAGCAGTTACTCCCTCGGGAATGAAGCTTTCTTT.

The V gene is TRBV18, the J gene TRBJ1-1, with a weak D call TRBD1 (5 bases). The germline V gene encodes CDR1 KGHSH and CDR2 LQKENI. Deletions cut 4 bases from V and 1 base from J, with 10 bases between. The CDR3 has 14 residues. Here the CDR3 DNA reads TGTGCCAGCTCACGACAGCACTCGAACACTGAAGCTTTCTTT. This sequence encodes CASSRQHSNTEAFF.

This clone was observed a few times. The chain combines TRBV20-1 with TRBJ1-1; D unclear. Germline loops: CDR1 DFQATT, CDR2 SNEGSKA (reference sequence). V shed 5 bases and J shed 5 bases, with 9 bases lying between them. This CDR3 has 11 amino acids. CDR3 sequence reads: CSAPTFTEAFF. The DNA of the CDR3 is TGCAGTGCTCCTACTTTTACTGAAGCTTTCTTT.